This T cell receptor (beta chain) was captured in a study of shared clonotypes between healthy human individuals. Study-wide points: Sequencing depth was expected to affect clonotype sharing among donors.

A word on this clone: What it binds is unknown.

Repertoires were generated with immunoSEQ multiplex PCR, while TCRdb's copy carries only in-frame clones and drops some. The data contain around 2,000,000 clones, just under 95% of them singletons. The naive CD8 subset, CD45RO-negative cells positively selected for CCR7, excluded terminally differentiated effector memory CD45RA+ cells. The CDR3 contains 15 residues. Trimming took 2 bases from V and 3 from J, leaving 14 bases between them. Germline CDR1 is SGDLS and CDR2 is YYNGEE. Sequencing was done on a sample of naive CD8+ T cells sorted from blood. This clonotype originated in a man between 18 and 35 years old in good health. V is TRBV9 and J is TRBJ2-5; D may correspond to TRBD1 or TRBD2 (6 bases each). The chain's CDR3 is CASSVEEGGEETQYF. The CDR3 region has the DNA TGTGCCAGCAGCGTTGAGGAGGGGGGAGAAGAGACCCAGTACTTC. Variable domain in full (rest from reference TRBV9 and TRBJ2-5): DSGVTQTPKHLITATGQRVTLRCSPRSGDLSVYWYQQSLDQGLQFLIQYYNGEERAKGNILERFSAQQFPDLHSELNLSSLELGDSALYFCASSVEEGGEETQYFGPGTRLLVL.